The text below deals with one T cell receptor beta chain. Its matching antigen is unknown. These data come from a study of blood T cells in healthy people across ages. The CDR3 loop spans 16 amino acids. V was clipped by 7 bases and J by 0 bases; unmatched bases: 12. Germline-derived CDR1 and CDR2 are ENHRY and SYGVKD. The study's findings and limits: PBMCs went unsorted, and a conclusive naive versus antigen-experienced comparison was therefore prevented. Per million T cells, the diversity of TCR beta decreased roughly linearly as age advanced.

Together with a sample-barcoded 5' primer, a J-beta primer mix was included in a second PCR lasting about 7 to 11 cycles. Each cDNA molecule, via a template-switch adaptor with 12 random nucleotides, was tagged. One entry per CDR3 protein results from TCRdb running MiXCR on the 5' RACE reads. The sample lists about 760,000 distinct CDR3 sequences; roughly 56% were seen once. Each sample yielded at least 5.5 micrograms of PBMC total RNA. The TCR sequence derives from a man aged 35 to 55 in good health. The genes are TRBV10-3 and TRBJ2-7; 7 bases align to TRBD1. The source material was blood. The CDR3 sequence is CAINPEGGRNSYEQYF. DNA of the CDR3: TGTGCCATCAATCCCGAAGGGGGCAGGAACTCCTACGAGCAGTACTTC.